The entry below describes one TCR beta chain. Its target antigen remains unknown. No base quality values were provided; no much bigger clone lies one nucleotide off. In the same sample, other DNA sequences code for this CDR3. The sample belongs to a study of blood T cell repertoires in COVID-19 (dated by TCRdb to the early 2020s). The study in broad terms: Samples from collaborators originated in the United States, Italy and Spain and spanned both the acute and convalescent phases of COVID-19. The prospective study material was composed of cDNA or gDNA derived from T cells, B-cell-depleted T cells, or PBMCs. Subjects who had been exposed to COVID-19, were actively infected with it, or had recovered from it provided the deeply sampled blood TCRbeta repertoires that made up the dataset. The repertoires were released in a freely available public database meant as a resource for research on the immune response to SARS-CoV-2. Samples were obtained from the ongoing ImmuneRACE study (first 160 participants) and from some 1,200 subjects provided by 6 global collaborators. The sample metadata nearly always contained a de-identified subject ID, COVID-19 status, age in years and sex. Where HLA class I and class II types were available, the types were taken from metadata supplied by the sample provider, not from assay-based typing.

TCRbeta CDR3 regions were amplified from genomic DNA using the immunoSEQ Assay, a bias-controlled multiplex PCR. The authors processed their data as follows. The number of nucleated cells in each sample was estimated from the amplification of reference gene primers within the assay. To quantify the absolute abundance of each unique TCRbeta CDR3 rearrangement, sequence reads were collapsed and filtered. For each sample, productive Simpson clonality was calculated as the square root of Simpson's diversity index across productive rearrangements. TCRdb took this table from immuneACCESS and kept in-frame rearrangements with V and J called. Such tables lack part of the clones; where checked against another copy, unresolved V genes explain under half of the gap, and the rest is unexplained. The V and J calls and clone size were taken over from that table, and D and trimming were inferred from the DNA. The sample data list some 82,000 clones, and around 82% of these were observed just once. The biggest ten clones account for less than 40% of the sample.

Overall results and qualifications from the work: How much clinical and demographic metadata was included differed by source and by participant, and the metadata was provided uncurated.

The trim is 0 bases for V and 4 bases for J, with a gap of 4 bases between the germline ends. Taken from the germline V gene (reference sequence), the CDR1 and CDR2 loops are DFQATT and SNEGSKA. Taken from cysteine to phenylalanine, the CDR3 has 11 residues. Only the CDR3 DNA stays, 33 bases, in frame from base 1. Whole blood was collected in K2EDTA tubes by collaborating institutions according to the institutions' own protocols. For TCRbeta analysis, collaborators shipped samples as frozen whole blood, isolated PBMCs, or DNA extracted from either of those sample types. The TCR comes from a man older than 75 with active or convalescent COVID-19. The receptor chain draws on TRBV20-1 and TRBJ2-7; the D gene assignment is ambiguous. Sample: peripheral blood. The DNA reads TGCAGTGCTAGAGACAGTTACGAGCAGTACTTC. Translated, this gives CSARDSYEQYF.